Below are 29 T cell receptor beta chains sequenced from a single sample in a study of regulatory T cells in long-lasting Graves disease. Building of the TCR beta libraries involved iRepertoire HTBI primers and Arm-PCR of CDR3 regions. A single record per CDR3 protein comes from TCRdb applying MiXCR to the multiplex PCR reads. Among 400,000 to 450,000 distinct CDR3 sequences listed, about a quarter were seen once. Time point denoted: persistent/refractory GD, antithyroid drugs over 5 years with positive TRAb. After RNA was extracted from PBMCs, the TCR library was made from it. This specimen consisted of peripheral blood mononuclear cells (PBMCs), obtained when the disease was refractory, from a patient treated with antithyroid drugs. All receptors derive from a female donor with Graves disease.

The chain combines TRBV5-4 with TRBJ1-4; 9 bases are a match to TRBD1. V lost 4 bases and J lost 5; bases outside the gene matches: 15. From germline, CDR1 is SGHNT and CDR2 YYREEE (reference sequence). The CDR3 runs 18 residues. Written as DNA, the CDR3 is TGTGCCAGCAGCGGCGGGACAGGGACAATTGATCGGAATGAAAAACTGTTTTTT. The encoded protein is CASSGGTGTIDRNEKLFF.

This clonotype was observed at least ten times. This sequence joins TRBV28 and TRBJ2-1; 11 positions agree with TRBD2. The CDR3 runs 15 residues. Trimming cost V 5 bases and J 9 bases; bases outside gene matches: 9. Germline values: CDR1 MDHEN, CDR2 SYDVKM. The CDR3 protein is CASSLIAGGRGEQFF. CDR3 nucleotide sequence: TGTGCCAGCAGTCTAATAGCGGGAGGGCGTGGTGAGCAGTTCTTC.

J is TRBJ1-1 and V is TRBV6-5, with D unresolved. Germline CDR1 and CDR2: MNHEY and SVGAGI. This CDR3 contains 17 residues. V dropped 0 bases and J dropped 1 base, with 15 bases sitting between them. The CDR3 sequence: CASSYSRARDSNTEAFF. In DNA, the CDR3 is TGTGCCAGCAGTTACTCGAGGGCGCGCGATTCGAACACTGAAGCTTTCTTT.

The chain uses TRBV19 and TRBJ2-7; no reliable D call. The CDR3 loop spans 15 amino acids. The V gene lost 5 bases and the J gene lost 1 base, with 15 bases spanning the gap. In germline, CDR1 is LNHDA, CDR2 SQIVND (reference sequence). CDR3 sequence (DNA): TGTGCCAGTAGTGAGTCGTTGAGATTGTCCTACGAGCAGTACTTC. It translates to CASSESLRLSYEQYF.

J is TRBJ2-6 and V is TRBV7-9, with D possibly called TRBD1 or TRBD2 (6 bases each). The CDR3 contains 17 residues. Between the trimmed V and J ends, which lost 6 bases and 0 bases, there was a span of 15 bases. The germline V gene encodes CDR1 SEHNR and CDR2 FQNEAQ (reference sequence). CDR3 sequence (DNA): TGTGCCAGCAGGCTGGGGGGCTACAACTCTGGGGCCAACGTCCTGACTTTC. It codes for CASRLGGYNSGANVLTF.

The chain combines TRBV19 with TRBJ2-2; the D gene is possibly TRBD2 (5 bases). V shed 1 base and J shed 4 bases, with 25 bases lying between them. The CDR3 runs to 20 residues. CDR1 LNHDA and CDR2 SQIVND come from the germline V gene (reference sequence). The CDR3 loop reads CASSIGLVPLARTITGELFF. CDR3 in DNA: TGTGCCAGTAGTATAGGACTGGTCCCCTTAGCGAGAACCATCACCGGGGAGCTGTTTTTT.

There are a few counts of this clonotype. CDR3 bases: TGTGCCAGCTCATCGAATGATCTAGTAGTGGAGCAGTACTTC. Translation: CASSSNDLVVEQYF. The V gene is TRBV18, the J gene TRBJ2-7; D gene uncertain. The CDR3 extends over 14 amino acids. V was trimmed by 5 bases and J by 7 bases, leaving 18 bases between them. In germline, CDR1 is KGHSH, CDR2 LQKENI.

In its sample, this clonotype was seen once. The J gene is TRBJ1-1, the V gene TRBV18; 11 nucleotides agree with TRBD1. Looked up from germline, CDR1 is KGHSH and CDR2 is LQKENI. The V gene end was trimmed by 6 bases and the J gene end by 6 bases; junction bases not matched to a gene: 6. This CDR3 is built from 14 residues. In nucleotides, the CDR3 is TGTGCCAGCTCGTTCCGGGACAGGGGGTCTGAAGCTTTCTTT. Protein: CASSFRDRGSEAFF.

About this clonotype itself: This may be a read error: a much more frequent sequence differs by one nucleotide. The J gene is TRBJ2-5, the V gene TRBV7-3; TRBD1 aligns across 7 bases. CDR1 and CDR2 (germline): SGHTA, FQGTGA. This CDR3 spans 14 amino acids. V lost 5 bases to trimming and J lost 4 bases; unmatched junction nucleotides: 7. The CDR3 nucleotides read TGTGCCAGCAGCCCCGGGGCAGGGGGAGAGACCCAGTACTTC. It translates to CASSPGAGGETQYF.

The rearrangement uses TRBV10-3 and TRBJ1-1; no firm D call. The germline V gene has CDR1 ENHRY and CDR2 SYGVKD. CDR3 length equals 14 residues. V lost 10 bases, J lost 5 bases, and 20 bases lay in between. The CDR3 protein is CATLPTMLRTEAFF. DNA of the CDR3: TGTGCCACCCTACCCACAATGCTGAGAACTGAAGCTTTCTTT.

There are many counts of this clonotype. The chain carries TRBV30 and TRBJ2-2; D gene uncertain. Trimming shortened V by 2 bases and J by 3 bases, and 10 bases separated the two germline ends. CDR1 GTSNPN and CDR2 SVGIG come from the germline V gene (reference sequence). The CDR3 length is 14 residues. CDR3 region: CAWSYASYTGELFF. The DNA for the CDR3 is TGTGCCTGGAGTTATGCTTCGTACACCGGGGAGCTGTTTTTT.

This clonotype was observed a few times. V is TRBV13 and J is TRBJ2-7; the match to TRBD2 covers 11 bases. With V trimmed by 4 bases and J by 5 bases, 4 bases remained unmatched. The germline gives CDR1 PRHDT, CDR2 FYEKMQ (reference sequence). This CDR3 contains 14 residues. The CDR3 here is CASSYSGRGNEQYF. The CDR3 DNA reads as TGTGCCAGCAGCTATAGCGGGAGGGGCAACGAGCAGTACTTC. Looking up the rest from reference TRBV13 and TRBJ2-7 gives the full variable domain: AAGVIQSPRHLIKEKRETATLKCYPIPRHDTVYWYQQGPGQDPQFLISFYEKMQSDKGSIPDRFSAQQFSDYHSELNMSSLELGDSALYFCASSYSGRGNEQYFGPGTRLTVT.

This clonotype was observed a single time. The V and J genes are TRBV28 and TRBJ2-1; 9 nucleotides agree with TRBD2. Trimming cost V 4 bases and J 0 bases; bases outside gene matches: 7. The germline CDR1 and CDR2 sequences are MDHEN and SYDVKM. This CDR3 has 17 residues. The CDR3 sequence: CASSSETSGYSYNEQFF. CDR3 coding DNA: TGTGCCAGCAGTTCGGAGACTAGCGGATACTCCTACAATGAGCAGTTCTTC.

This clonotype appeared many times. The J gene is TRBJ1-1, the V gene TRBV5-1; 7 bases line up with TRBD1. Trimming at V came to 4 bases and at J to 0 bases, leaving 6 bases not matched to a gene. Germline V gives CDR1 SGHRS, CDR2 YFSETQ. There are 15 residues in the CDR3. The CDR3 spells CASSNRQGLNTEAFF. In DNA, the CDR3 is TGCGCCAGCAGCAACCGACAGGGCTTGAACACTGAAGCTTTCTTT.

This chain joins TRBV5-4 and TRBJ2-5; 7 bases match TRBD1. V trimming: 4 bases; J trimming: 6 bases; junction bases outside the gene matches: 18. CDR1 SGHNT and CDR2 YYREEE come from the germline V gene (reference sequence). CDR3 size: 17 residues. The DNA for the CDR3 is TGTGCCAGCAGCAAAAACCACGGACAGGCTAAGGGGAAGACCCAGTACTTC. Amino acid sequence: CASSKNHGQAKGKTQYF.

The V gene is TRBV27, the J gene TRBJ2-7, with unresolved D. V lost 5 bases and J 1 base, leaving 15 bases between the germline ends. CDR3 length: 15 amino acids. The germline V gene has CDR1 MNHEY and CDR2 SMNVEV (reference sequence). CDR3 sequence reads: CASSTRATASYEQYF. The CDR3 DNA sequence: TGTGCCAGCAGTACACGAGCCACAGCTTCCTACGAGCAGTACTTC.

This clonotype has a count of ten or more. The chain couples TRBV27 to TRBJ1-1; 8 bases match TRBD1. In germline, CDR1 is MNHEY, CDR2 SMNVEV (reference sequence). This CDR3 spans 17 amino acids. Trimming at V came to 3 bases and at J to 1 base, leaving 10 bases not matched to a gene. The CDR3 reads CASSFGQGFTSNTEAFF. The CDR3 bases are TGTGCCAGCAGTTTTGGACAGGGCTTTACTTCGAACACTGAAGCTTTCTTT.

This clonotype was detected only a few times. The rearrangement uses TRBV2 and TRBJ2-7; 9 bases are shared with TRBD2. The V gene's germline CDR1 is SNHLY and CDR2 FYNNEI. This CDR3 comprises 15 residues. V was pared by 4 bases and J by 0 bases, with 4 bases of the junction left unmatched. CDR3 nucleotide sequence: TGTGCCAGCAGTGTCCCTAGCGGGACCTCCTACGAGCAGTACTTC. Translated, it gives CASSVPSGTSYEQYF.

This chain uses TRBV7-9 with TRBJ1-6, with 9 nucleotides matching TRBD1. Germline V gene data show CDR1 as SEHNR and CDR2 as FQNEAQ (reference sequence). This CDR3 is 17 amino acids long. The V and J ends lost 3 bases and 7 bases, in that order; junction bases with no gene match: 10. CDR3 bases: TGTGCCAGCAGCTTGACCCGGGGACAGGGCAGCAATTCACCCCTCCACTTT. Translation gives CASSLTRGQGSNSPLHF.

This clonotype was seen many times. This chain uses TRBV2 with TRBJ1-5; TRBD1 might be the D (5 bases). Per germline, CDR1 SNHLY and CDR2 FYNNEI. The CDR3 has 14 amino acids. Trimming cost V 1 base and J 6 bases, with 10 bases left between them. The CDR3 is CASSEGPGRQPQHF. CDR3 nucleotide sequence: TGTGCCAGCAGTGAAGGACCAGGGCGTCAGCCCCAGCATTTT.

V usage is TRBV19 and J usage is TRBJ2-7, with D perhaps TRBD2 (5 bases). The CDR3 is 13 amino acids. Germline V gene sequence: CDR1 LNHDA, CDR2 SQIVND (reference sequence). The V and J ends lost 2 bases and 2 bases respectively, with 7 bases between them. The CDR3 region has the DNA TGTGCCAGTAGTATAACCGGGGCCTACGAGCAGTACTTC. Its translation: CASSITGAYEQYF.

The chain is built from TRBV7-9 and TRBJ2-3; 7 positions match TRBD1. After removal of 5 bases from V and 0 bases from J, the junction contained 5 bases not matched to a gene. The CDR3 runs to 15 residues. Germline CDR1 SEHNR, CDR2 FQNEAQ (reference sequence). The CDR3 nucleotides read TGTGCCAGCAGCGTATCCAGGGGGAGCACAGATACGCAGTATTTT. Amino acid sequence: CASSVSRGSTDTQYF. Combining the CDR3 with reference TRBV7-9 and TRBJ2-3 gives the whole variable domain DTGVSQNPRHKITKRGQNVTFRCDPISEHNRLYWYRQTLGQGPEFLTYFQNEAQLEKSRLLSDRFSAERPKGSFSTLEIQRTEQGDSAMYLCASSVSRGSTDTQYFGPGTRLTVL.

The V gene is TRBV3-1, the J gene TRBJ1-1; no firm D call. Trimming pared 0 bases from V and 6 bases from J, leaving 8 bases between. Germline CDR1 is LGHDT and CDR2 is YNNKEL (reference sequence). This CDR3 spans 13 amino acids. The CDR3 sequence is CASSQEKKAEAFF. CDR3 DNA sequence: TGTGCCAGCAGCCAAGAAAAGAAAGCTGAAGCTTTCTTT.

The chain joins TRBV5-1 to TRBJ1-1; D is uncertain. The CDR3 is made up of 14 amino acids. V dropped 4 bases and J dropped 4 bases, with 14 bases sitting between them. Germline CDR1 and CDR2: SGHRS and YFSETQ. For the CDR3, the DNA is TGCGCCAGCAGCATGGAGCTCTGGGGCACTGAAGCTTTCTTT. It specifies CASSMELWGTEAFF.

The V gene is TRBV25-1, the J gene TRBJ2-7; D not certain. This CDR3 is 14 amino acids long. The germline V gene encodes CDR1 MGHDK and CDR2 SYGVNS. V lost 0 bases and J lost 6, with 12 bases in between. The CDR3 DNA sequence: TGTGCCAGCAGTGAATATTGGCAGAGTTGCGAGCAGTACTTC. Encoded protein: CASSEYWQSCEQYF.

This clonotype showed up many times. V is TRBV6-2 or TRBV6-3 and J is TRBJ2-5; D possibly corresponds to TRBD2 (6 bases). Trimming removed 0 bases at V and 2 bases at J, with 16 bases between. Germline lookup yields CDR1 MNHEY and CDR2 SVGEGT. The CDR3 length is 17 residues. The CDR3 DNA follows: TGTGCCAGCAGTTACTCGATGTCCGGGACTGATCAAGAGACCCAGTACTTC. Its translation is CASSYSMSGTDQETQYF.

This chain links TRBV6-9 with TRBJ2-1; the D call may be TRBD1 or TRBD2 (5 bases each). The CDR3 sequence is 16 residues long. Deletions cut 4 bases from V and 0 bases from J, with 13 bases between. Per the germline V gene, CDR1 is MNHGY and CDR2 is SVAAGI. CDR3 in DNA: TGTGCCAGCAGTTTTATGGGACCTGGCTCCTACAATGAGCAGTTCTTC. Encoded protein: CASSFMGPGSYNEQFF.

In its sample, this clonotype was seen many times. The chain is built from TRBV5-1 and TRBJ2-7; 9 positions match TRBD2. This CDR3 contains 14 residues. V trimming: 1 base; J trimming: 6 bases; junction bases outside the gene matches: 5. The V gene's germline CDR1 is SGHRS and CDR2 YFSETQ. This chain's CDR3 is CASSLPSGASEQYF. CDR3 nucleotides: TGCGCCAGCAGCTTGCCTAGCGGGGCCAGCGAGCAGTACTTC. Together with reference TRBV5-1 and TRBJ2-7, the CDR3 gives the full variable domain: KAGVTQTPRYLIKTRGQQVTLSCSPISGHRSVSWYQQTPGQGLQFLFEYFSETQRNKGNFPGRFSGRQFSNSRSEMNVSTLELGDSALYLCASSLPSGASEQYFGPGTRLTVT.

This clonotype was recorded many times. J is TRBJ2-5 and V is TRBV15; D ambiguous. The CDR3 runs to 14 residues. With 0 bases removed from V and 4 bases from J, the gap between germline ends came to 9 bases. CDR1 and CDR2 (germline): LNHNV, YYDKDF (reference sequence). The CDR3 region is CATSREAASETQYF. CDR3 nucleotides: TGTGCCACCAGCAGAGAAGCAGCCTCAGAGACCCAGTACTTC. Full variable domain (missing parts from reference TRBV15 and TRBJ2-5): DAMVIQNPRYQVTQFGKPVTLSCSQTLNHNVMYWYQQKSSQAPKLLFHYYDKDFNNEADTPDNFQSRRPNTSFCFLDIRSPGLGDTAMYLCATSREAASETQYFGPGTRLLVL.